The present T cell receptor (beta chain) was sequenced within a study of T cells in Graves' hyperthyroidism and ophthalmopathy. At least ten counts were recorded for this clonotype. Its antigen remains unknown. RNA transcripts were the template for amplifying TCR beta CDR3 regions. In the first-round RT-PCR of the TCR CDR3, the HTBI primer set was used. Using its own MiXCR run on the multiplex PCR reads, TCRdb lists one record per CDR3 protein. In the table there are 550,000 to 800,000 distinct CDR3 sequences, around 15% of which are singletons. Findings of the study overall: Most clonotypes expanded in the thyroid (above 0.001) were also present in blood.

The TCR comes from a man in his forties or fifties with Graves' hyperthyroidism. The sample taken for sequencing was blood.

The CDR3 loop is CASSSRTSGPPSSYNEQFF. The CDR3 DNA reads as TGTGCCAGCAGTTCCCGGACTAGCGGGCCACCGAGCTCCTACAATGAGCAGTTCTTC. The rearrangement uses TRBV27 and TRBJ2-1; 11 nucleotides agree with TRBD2. J gave up 0 bases and V 4 bases, and 11 bases lay outside the gene matches. Germline assignment: CDR1 MNHEY and CDR2 SMNVEV (reference sequence). CDR3 length: 19 residues.